Shown below are 19 T cell receptor beta chains from a single sample sequenced in a study of blood T cell repertoires in COVID-19. Data came from immunoSEQ multiplex PCR; TCRdb stores just in-frame clones and leaves some out. The data contain about 150,000 clones, approximately 92% of them singletons. The sample comprised peripheral blood. These TCRs come from a woman aged 40 to 50 with acute or convalescent COVID-19.

V is TRBV28 and J is TRBJ2-2, with TRBD1 matching over 8 bases. V lost 10 bases and J lost 6; bases outside the gene matches: 4. Per the germline V gene, CDR1 is MDHEN and CDR2 is SYDVKM. This CDR3 is built from 12 residues. CDR3 bases: TGTGCCACCCCGGGACAGGCCGGGGAGCTGTTTTTT. Protein sequence: CATPGQAGELFF.

This chain links TRBV5-1 with TRBJ2-7; 11 nucleotides match TRBD2. CDR3 length equals 18 residues. Germline CDR1 SGHRS, CDR2 YFSETQ. The J segment lost 4 bases and the V segment lost 3 bases, leaving 15 bases of the junction unmatched. DNA of the CDR3: TGCGCCAGCAGCTCAGCCAATGCACTAGCGGGGGATCGGTACGAGCAGTACTTC. Amino acid sequence: CASSSANALAGDRYEQYF.

This chain connects TRBV30 to TRBJ1-4; 7 positions match TRBD1. CDR1 and CDR2 (germline): GTSNPN, SVGIG (reference sequence). There are 15 residues in the CDR3. V trimming: 2 bases; J trimming: 7 bases; junction bases outside the gene matches: 10. The DNA for the CDR3 is TGTGCCTGGAGTTATTTCGGGACAGTTGGTGAAAAACTGTTTTTT. It specifies CAWSYFGTVGEKLFF.

CDR3 amino acids: CAWSPGPKPDTYNSPLHF. The CDR3 nucleotides are TGTGCCTGGAGCCCGGGTCCCAAACCAGATACGTATAATTCACCCCTCCACTTT. The J gene is TRBJ1-6, the V gene TRBV30; D is unresolved. Germline CDR1 reads GTSNPN; CDR2 reads SVGIG (reference sequence). CDR3 length: 18 residues. V was trimmed by 3 bases and J by 4 bases, leaving 22 bases between them.

This clone was detected only once. The gene calls are TRBV12-3 or TRBV12-4 and TRBJ2-1; the D gene is possibly TRBD2 (5 bases). The CDR3 totals 13 residues. Deletions cut 4 bases from V and 2 bases from J, with 6 bases between. The CDR3 bases are TGTGCCAGCAGTTCGGGAACCTACAATGAGCAGTTCTTC. Its translation is CASSSGTYNEQFF.

This chain uses TRBV9 with TRBJ2-2; no clear D. This CDR3 has 14 residues. The V gene lost 4 bases and the J gene lost 6 bases, with 13 bases spanning the gap. Germline V gene sequence: CDR1 SGDLS, CDR2 YYNGEE. CDR3 coding DNA: TGTGCCAGCAGCCCGACTCCAGAGGCCGGGGAGCTGTTTTTT. Protein sequence: CASSPTPEAGELFF.

This clone has just a few counts. The chain is built from TRBV4-2 and TRBJ2-7; D possibly corresponds to TRBD2 (6 bases). The CDR3 consists of 13 residues. Between the trimmed V and J ends, which lost 6 bases and 2 bases, there was a span of 11 bases. Germline assignment: CDR1 LGHNA and CDR2 YNFKEQ. CDR3 sequence reads: CASSGLFPYEQYF. The CDR3 coding sequence is TGTGCCAGCAGTGGACTATTTCCCTACGAGCAGTACTTC.

The CDR3, as DNA: TGTGCCAGCAGCCAAGATATGTGGCGGGGGGGCGGCTACACCTTC. Translation gives CASSQDMWRGGGYTF. The gene calls are TRBV14 and TRBJ1-2; tentatively, D is TRBD1 (6 bases). With 0 bases removed from V and 8 bases from J, the gap between germline ends came to 16 bases. CDR3 length equals 15 residues. Per germline, CDR1 SGHDN and CDR2 FVKESK.

The chain has TRBV2 and TRBJ2-2, with a tentative D call TRBD1 (5 bases). Germline V gene sequence: CDR1 SNHLY, CDR2 FYNNEI. Trimming removed 8 bases at V and 3 bases at J, with 10 bases between. This CDR3 is built from 13 residues. The CDR3, as DNA: TGTGCCAGCTTTTCACAGGACACCGGGGAGCTGTTTTTT. Amino acid sequence: CASFSQDTGELFF.

This chain connects TRBV18 to TRBJ2-1, with 15 bases lining up with TRBD2. V trimming: 3 bases; J trimming: 7 bases; junction bases outside the gene matches: 7. This CDR3 has 17 amino acids. Per the germline V gene, CDR1 is KGHSH and CDR2 is LQKENI. The CDR3 spells CASSPWTSGRGTNEQFF. CDR3 coding DNA: TGTGCCAGCTCACCCTGGACTAGCGGGAGGGGGACAAATGAGCAGTTCTTC. The full variable domain, with the rest looked up from reference TRBV18 and TRBJ2-1, is NAGVMQNPRHLVRRRGQEARLRCSPMKGHSHVYWYRQLPEEGLKFMVYLQKENIIDESGMPKERFSAEFPKEGPSILRIQQVVRGDSAAYFCASSPWTSGRGTNEQFFGPGTRLTVL.

CDR3 protein: CASRLTLTGTDTQYF. Here the CDR3 DNA reads TGTGCCAGCAGACTAACCCTTACAGGGACAGATACGCAGTATTTT. The V and J genes are TRBV6-5 and TRBJ2-3, with a possible D match to TRBD1 (6 bases). Trimming stripped 6 bases from V and 3 bases from J, with 16 bases between. Per the germline V gene, CDR1 is MNHEY and CDR2 is SVGAGI. The CDR3 is made up of 15 amino acids.

In its sample, this clone was seen a few times. The chain joins TRBV28 to TRBJ1-1; D unclear. The CDR3 is made up of 15 amino acids. Germline loops: CDR1 MDHEN, CDR2 SYDVKM. V lost 5 bases and J 1 base, leaving 14 bases between the germline ends. This CDR3 reads CASSRVRLGNTEAFF. CDR3 in DNA: TGTGCCAGCAGTCGGGTTCGGCTGGGGAACACTGAAGCTTTCTTT.

V usage is TRBV6-6 and J usage is TRBJ2-3; TRBD2 matches 8 bases. V shed 2 bases and J 3 bases; nucleotides not matched to a gene: 4. The CDR3 has 15 amino acids. Germline V gene lookup returns CDR1 MNHNY and CDR2 SVGAGI (reference sequence). The CDR3 loop reads CASSYELAGTDTQYF. Written as DNA, the CDR3 is TGTGCCAGCAGTTACGAGTTAGCGGGAACAGATACGCAGTATTTT.

The chain links TRBV6-6 to TRBJ2-7, with TRBD1 matching 10 bases. The CDR3 sequence is 15 residues long. Germline values: CDR1 MNHNY, CDR2 SVGAGI (reference sequence). The ends lost 4 bases at V and 5 bases at J; junction bases unmatched: 8. The CDR3 nucleotides are TGTGCCAGCAGTTCCTACCTTGGACAGGGGGACGAGCAGTACTTC. Amino acids: CASSSYLGQGDEQYF.

This clone was found once. V usage is TRBV9 and J usage is TRBJ2-3; TRBD2 matches 12 bases. V was clipped by 1 base and J by 7 bases; unmatched bases: 7. The CDR3 contains 16 residues. Germline loops: CDR1 SGDLS, CDR2 YYNGEE. DNA for the CDR3: TGTGCCAGCAGCGTAAGGACTAGCGGGATTGAGAATACGCAGTATTTT. Its translation: CASSVRTSGIENTQYF.

The gene calls are TRBV10-3 and TRBJ1-6, with D possibly being TRBD1 (6 bases). The V gene lost 4 bases and the J gene lost 6 bases, with 22 bases spanning the gap. Germline lookup yields CDR1 ENHRY and CDR2 SYGVKD. CDR3 length equals 18 residues. The CDR3 loop reads CAISGGTPGRGANSPLHF. The CDR3, as DNA: TGTGCCATCAGTGGGGGGACACCCGGTCGAGGGGCTAATTCACCCCTCCACTTT.

The V and J genes are TRBV20-1 and TRBJ2-7; no reliable D call. This CDR3 comprises 10 residues. V shed 5 bases and J shed 5 bases, with 7 bases lying between them. Germline V gives CDR1 DFQATT, CDR2 SNEGSKA (reference sequence). The CDR3 reads CSALDHEQYF. The DNA of the CDR3 is TGCAGTGCTCTAGACCACGAGCAGTACTTC.

Here the CDR3 reads CASSMRDSLNYGYTF. The CDR3 DNA follows: TGTGCCAGTAGTATGCGGGACAGCCTGAACTATGGCTACACCTTC. J is TRBJ1-2 and V is TRBV19; TRBD1 matches 7 bases. Looked up from germline, CDR1 is LNHDA and CDR2 is SQIVND (reference sequence). The CDR3 is 15 amino acids. Trimming took 3 bases from V and 2 from J; bases not matched to a gene: 6.

V gene TRBV7-3 combines with J gene TRBJ2-1; D is undetermined. CDR3 length equals 12 residues. Germline assignment: CDR1 SGHTA and CDR2 FQGTGA. V lost 3 bases, J lost 10 bases, and 10 bases lay in between. CDR3 region: CASSFPPEEQFF. In nucleotides, the CDR3 is TGTGCCAGCAGCTTTCCCCCCGAGGAGCAGTTCTTC.